This T cell receptor (beta chain) was sequenced in a study of tumor and adjacent non-tumor tissue in lung cancer. Study-wide context: Samples averaged about 4.17 million productive TCRbeta reads each. Points from the study as a whole: Top 100 clones took a larger repertoire share in normal lung.

A modified ARM-PCR protocol with three rounds of nested PCR amplified TCRbeta. TCRdb re-analysed the multiplex PCR reads in MiXCR, keeping a single row per CDR3 protein. This repertoire shows approximately 75,000 distinct CDR3 sequences, more than 60% found once; its top ten account for 10% to 15%. On this clonotype itself: The antigen remains undetermined. A read error may produce the germline difference seen at one junction end.

CDR3 length equals 14 residues. The germline V gene has CDR1 SGHAT and CDR2 FQDESV (reference sequence). RNA was extracted from bulk tissue without any cell sorting. Donors were chemotherapy-naive, newly diagnosed lung cancer surgical patients in China, August–late 2014. Sequenced sample: lung tumor tissue. This TCR was sampled from a woman between 50 and 59 years old with non-small cell lung cancer. The J gene is TRBJ2-5, the V gene TRBV11-1, with 9 bases matching TRBD1. Here the CDR3 reads CTRSPGQGVETQYF. For the CDR3, the DNA is TGTACCAGAAGCCCGGGACAGGGTGTAGAGACCCAGTACTTC.